This entry features one T cell receptor beta chain sequence. The germline V and J ends were trimmed by 3 bases and 0 bases, with 8 bases remaining between them. From germline, CDR1 is SGHDN and CDR2 FVKESK. This CDR3 spans 15 amino acids. In the original analysis: Amplification from reference gene primers served as the basis for estimated nucleated cell counts. Method: immunoSEQ multiplex PCR; TCRdb's copy keeps in-frame clones and lacks some. The V and J calls and clone size come from that table; D and trimming were worked out from the DNA. Seen here are about 210,000 clones, 84% observed once, and the top ten hold roughly 7%. This specimen comes from a study of blood T cell repertoires in COVID-19. Enrolled during active infection, Seattle patients were then followed longitudinally.

J is TRBJ2-2 and V is TRBV14; no reliable D call. This receptor was obtained from a woman of 80 years or more with COVID-19, enrolled during active disease. The sample was peripheral blood. The CDR3 spells CASSHLSANTGELFF. In DNA form, the CDR3 reads TGTGCCAGCAGCCATTTGAGCGCGAACACCGGGGAGCTGTTTTTT.